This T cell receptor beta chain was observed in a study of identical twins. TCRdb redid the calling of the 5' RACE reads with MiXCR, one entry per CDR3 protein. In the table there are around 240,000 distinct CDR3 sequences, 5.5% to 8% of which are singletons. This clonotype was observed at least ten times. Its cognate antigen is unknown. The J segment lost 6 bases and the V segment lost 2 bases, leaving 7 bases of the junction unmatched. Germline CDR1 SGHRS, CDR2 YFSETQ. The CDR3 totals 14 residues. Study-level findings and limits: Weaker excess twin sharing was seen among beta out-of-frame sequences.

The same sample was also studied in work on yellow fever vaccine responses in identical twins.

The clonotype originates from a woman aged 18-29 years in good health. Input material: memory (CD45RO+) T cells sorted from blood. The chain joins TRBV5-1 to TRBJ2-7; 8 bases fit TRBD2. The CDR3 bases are TGCGCCAGCAGCTTCGTTGATAGCGGGACCGAGCAGTACTTC. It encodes CASSFVDSGTEQYF.